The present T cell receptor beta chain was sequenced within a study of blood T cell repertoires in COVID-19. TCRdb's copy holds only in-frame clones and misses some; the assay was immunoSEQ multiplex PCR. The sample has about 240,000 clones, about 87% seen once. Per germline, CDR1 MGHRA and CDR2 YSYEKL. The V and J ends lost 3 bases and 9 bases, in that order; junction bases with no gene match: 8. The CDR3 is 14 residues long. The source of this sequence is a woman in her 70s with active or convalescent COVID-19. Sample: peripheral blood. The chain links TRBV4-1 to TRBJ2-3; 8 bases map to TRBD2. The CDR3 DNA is TGCGCCAGCAGCCAGCTACCGGGACTAGAAACGCAGTATTTT. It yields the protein CASSQLPGLETQYF.